What follows is one T cell receptor (beta chain) and its context. Its specificity is not known. The data were obtained in a study of T cell responses to AZD1222 COVID-19 vaccine. Clones were sequenced by immunoSEQ multiplex PCR, and TCRdb holds only the in-frame ones, with some missing. The profile covers around 120,000 clones, with 75% to 90% appearing a single time and 11% taken by the ten largest. Study-wide points: Spike-specific TCR breadth and depth rose after two AZD1222 doses. Researchers took repertoire samples only after the peak T cell response had come. CD4 TCRs covered the whole spike, strongest at regions 160-218 and 743-854. White British donors predominated, females outnumbered males, and clonal diversity was possibly underestimated.

Trimming stripped 5 bases from V and 5 bases from J, with 7 bases between. Germline CDR1 and CDR2: MNHEY and SMNVEV (reference sequence). The CDR3 length is 12 residues. The chain combines TRBV27 with TRBJ2-1; perhaps TRBD1 as D (5 bases). Sequencing used peripheral blood, obtained on day 0 of MenACWY control vaccination. The sequence came from an adult in good health. The CDR3 nucleotides read TGTGCCAGCAGTAGACAGAACAATGAGCAGTTCTTC. It specifies CASSRQNNEQFF.